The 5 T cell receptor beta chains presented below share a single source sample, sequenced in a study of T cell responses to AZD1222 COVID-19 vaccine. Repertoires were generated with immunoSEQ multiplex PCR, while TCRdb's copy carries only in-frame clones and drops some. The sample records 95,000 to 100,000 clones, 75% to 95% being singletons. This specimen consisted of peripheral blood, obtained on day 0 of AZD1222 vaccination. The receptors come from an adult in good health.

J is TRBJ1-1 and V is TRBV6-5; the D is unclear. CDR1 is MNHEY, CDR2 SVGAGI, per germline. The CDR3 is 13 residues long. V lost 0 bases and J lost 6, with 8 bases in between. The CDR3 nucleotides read TGTGCCAGCAGTTACTCGGGTCGGTCTGAAGCTTTCTTT. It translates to CASSYSGRSEAFF.

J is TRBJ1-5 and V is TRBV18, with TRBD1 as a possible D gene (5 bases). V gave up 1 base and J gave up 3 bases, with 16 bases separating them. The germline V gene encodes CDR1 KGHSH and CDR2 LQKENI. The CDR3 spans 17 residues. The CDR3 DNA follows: TGTGCCAGCTCACCACTCGGGGACCGCTCGACCAATCAGCCCCAGCATTTT. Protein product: CASSPLGDRSTNQPQHF.

Here the CDR3 reads CASNSGLRKETQYF. CDR3 nucleotide sequence: TGTGCCAGCAACTCGGGACTCAGGAAAGAGACCCAGTACTTC. The rearrangement joins TRBV9 to TRBJ2-5; tentatively, D is TRBD2 (6 bases). The V end was cut by 6 bases, the J end by 3 bases, with 15 bases between. Per the germline V gene, CDR1 is SGDLS and CDR2 is YYNGEE. This CDR3 has 14 residues.

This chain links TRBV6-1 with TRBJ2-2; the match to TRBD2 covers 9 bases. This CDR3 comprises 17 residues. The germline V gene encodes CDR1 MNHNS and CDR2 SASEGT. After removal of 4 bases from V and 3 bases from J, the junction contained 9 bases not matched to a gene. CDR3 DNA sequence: TGTGCCAGCAGTGTTTGGCGAGCGGGGGGATACACCGGGGAGCTGTTTTTT. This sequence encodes CASSVWRAGGYTGELFF.

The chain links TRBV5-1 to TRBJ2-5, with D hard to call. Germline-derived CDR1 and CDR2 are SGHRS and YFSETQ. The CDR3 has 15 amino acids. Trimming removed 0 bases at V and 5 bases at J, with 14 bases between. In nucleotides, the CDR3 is TGCGCCAGCAGCTTGGTTGGGTCCCTTTTGGAGACCCAGTACTTC. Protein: CASSLVGSLLETQYF.